This T cell receptor beta chain was captured by sequencing in a study of response to subunit inactivated influenza vaccine. Study observations and caveats: The authors suggested that every seasonal influenza vaccination recruits few new T cells.

This clonotype has at least ten counts. Its antigen is currently unknown. The CDR3 consists of 14 residues. V was pared by 3 bases and J by 10 bases, with 16 bases between. TCRdb independently ran MiXCR on the RT-PCR reads; one entry per CDR3 protein. The sample has hundreds of thousands of distinct CDR3 sequences, 25% seen once. The sample in question was CD4+ T cells sorted from PBMCs, obtained around 5 days after vaccination. This chain links TRBV12-3 or TRBV12-4 with TRBJ2-1; a possible D gene is TRBD2 (7 bases). The receptor was derived from a man in his fifties or sixties who received an inactivated influenza vaccine. CDR3 protein: CASSFAGAEGEQFF. CDR3 coding DNA: TGTGCCAGCAGTTTCGCGGGGGCGGAAGGAGAGCAGTTCTTC.